The source of this TCR beta chain is a study of OX40 agonist ivuxolimab in advanced cancers. Overall study: Those treated in dose escalation had hepatocellular carcinoma, melanoma, renal cell cancer or head and neck cancer.

The CDR3 runs 14 residues. Germline V gene sequence: CDR1 SGDLS, CDR2 YYNGEE. Trimming left V 3 bases short and J 7 bases short, with 13 bases between. Repertoires were generated with immunoSEQ multiplex PCR, while TCRdb's copy carries only in-frame clones and drops some. The repertoire consists of 80,000 to 100,000 clones, with about 91% occurring once and the leading ten covering 0.5% to 0.65%. The input for sequencing was CD4+ or CD8+ T cells sorted from blood, taken in a trial of the OX40 agonist ivuxolimab. This sequence was found in an adult with an advanced solid tumor such as melanoma, head and neck, liver or kidney cancer. The chain is built from TRBV9 and TRBJ2-2; D might be TRBD2 (6 bases). This chain's CDR3 is CASSELAAGGELFF. Here the CDR3 DNA reads TGTGCCAGCAGCGAACTAGCCGCGGGCGGGGAGCTGTTTTTT.